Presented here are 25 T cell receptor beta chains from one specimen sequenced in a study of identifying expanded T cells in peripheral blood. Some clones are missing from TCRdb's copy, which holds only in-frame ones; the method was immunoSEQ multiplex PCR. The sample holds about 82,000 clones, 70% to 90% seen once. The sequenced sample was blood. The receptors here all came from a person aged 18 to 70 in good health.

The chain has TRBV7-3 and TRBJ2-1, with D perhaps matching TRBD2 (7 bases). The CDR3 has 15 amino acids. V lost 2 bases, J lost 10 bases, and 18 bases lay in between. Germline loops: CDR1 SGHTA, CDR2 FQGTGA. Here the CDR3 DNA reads TGTGCCAGCAGCTTATCCGCTAGCGGCCAGGGGGAGCAGTTCTTC. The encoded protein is CASSLSASGQGEQFF.

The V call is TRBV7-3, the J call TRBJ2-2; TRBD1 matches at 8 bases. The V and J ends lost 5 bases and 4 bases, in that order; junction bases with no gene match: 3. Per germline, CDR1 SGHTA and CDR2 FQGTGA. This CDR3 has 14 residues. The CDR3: CASSPGTGTGELFF. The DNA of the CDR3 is TGTGCCAGCAGCCCCGGGACAGGCACCGGGGAGCTGTTTTTT.

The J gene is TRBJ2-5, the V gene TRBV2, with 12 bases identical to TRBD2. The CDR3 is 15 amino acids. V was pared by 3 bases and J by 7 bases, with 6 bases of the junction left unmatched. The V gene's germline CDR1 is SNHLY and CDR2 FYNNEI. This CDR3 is CASSDSSGGAGTQYF. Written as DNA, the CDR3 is TGTGCCAGCAGTGACTCTAGCGGGGGGGCGGGGACCCAGTACTTC.

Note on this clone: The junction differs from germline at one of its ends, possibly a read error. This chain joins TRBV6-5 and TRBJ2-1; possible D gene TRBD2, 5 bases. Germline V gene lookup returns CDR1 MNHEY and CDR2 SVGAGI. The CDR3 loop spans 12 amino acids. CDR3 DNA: TGTGCCCGCAGCGGCCGATACAATGAGCAGTTCTTC. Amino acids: CARSGRYNEQFF.

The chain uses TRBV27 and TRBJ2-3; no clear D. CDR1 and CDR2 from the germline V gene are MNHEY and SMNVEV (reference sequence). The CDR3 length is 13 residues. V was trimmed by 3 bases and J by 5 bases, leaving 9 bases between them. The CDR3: CASSFVFLDTQYF. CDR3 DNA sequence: TGTGCCAGCAGTTTTGTTTTTCTAGATACGCAGTATTTT.

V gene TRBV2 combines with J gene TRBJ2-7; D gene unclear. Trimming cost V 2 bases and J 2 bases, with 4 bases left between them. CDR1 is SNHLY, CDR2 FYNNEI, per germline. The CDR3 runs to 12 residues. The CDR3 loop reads CASSETPYEQYF. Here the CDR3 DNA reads TGTGCCAGCAGTGAAACCCCCTACGAGCAGTACTTC.

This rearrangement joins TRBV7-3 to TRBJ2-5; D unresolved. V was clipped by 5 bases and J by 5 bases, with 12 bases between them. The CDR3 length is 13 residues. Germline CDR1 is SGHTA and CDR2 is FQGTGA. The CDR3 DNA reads TGTGCCAGCAGCCCCTCCCCCGGGGAGACCCAGTACTTC. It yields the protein CASSPSPGETQYF.

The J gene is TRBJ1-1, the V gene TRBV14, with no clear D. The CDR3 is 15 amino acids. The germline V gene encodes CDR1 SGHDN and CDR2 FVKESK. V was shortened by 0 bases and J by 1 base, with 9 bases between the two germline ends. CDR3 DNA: TGTGCCAGCAGCCAAGAACCGGTCGGGAACACTGAAGCTTTCTTT. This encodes CASSQEPVGNTEAFF.

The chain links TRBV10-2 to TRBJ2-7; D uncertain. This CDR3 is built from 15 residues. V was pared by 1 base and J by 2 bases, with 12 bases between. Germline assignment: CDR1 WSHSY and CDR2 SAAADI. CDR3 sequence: CASSEYYAQTYEQYF. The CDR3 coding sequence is TGCGCCAGCAGTGAGTACTATGCCCAGACCTACGAGCAGTACTTC.

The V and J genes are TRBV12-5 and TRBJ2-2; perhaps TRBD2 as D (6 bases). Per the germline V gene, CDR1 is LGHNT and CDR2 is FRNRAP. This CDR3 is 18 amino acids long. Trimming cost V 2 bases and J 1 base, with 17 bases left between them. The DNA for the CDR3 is TGTGCTAGTGGTTTGTCGACACGGGGGAGACAGAACACCGGGGAGCTGTTTTTT. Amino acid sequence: CASGLSTRGRQNTGELFF.

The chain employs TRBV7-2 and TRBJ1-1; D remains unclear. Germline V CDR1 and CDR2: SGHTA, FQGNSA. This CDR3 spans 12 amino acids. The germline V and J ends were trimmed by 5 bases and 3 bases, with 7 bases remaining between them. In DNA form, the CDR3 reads TGTGCCAGCAGCCCTTTTTACACTGAAGCTTTCTTT. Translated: CASSPFYTEAFF. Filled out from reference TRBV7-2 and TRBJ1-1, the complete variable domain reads GAGVSQSPSNKVTEKGKDVELRCDPISGHTALYWYRQSLGQGLEFLIYFQGNSAPDKSGLPSDRFSAERTGGSVSTLTIQRTQQEDSAVYLCASSPFYTEAFFGQGTRLTVV.

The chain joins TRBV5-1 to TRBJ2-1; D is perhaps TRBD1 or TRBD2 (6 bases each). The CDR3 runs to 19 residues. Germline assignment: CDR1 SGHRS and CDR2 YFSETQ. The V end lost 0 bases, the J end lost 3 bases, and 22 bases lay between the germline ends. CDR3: CASSLGGGRGGLGYNEQFF. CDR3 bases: TGCGCCAGCAGCTTGGGCGGTGGCAGGGGAGGTCTCGGCTACAATGAGCAGTTCTTC.

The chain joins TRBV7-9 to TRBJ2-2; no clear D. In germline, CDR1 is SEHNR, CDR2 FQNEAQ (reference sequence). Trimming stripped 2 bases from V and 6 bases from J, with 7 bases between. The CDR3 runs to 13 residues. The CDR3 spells CASSLSGSGELFF. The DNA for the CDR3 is TGTGCCAGCAGCTTATCGGGTTCCGGGGAGCTGTTTTTT.

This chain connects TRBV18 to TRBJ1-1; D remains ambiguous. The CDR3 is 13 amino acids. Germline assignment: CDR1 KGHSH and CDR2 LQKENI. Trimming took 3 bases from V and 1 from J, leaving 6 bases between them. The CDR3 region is CASSPSQNTEAFF. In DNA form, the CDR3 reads TGTGCCAGCTCACCGAGCCAGAACACTGAAGCTTTCTTT.

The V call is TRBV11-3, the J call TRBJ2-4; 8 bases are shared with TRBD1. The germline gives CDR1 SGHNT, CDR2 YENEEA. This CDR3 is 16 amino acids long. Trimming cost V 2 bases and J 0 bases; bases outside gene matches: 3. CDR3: CASSLRQGIAKNIQYF. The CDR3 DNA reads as TGTGCCAGCAGCTTACGACAGGGGATAGCCAAAAACATTCAGTACTTC.

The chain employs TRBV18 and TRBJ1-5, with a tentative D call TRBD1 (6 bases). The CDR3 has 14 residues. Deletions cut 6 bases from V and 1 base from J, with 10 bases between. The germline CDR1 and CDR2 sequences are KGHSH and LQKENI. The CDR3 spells CASSQQGSNQPQHF. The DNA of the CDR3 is TGTGCCAGCTCCCAACAGGGAAGCAATCAGCCCCAGCATTTT.

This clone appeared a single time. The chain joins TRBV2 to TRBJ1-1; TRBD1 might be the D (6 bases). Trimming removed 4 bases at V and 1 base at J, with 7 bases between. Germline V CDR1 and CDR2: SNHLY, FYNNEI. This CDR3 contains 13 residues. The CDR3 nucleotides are TGTGCCAGCAGTGGGACAGCGAACACTGAAGCTTTCTTT. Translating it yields CASSGTANTEAFF.

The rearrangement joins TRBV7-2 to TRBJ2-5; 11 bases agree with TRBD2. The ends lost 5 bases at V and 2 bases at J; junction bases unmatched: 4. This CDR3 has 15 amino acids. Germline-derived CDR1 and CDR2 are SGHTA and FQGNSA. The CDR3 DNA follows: TGTGCCAGCAGCGGGGGACTAGCGGAGCAAGAGACCCAGTACTTC. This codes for CASSGGLAEQETQYF.

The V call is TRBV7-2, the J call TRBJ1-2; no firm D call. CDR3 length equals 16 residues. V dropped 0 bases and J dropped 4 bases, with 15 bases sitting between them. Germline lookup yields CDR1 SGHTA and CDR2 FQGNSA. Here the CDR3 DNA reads TGTGCCAGCAGCTTAGCGCAACAAACTCAGAGCTATGGCTACACCTTC. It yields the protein CASSLAQQTQSYGYTF. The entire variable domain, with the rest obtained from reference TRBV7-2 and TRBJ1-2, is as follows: GAGVSQSPSNKVTEKGKDVELRCDPISGHTALYWYRQSLGQGLEFLIYFQGNSAPDKSGLPSDRFSAERTGGSVSTLTIQRTQQEDSAVYLCASSLAQQTQSYGYTFGSGTRLTVV.

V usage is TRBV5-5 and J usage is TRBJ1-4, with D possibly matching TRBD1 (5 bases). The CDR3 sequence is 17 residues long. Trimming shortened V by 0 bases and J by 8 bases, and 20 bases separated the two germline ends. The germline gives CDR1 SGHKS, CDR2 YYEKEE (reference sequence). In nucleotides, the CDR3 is TGTGCCAGCAGCTTGGCCGGGGGAGGGATTTCATTCGAAAAACTGTTTTTT. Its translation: CASSLAGGGISFEKLFF.

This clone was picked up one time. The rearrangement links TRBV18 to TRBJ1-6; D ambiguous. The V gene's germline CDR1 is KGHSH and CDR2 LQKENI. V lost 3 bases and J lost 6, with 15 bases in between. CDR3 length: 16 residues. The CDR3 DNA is TGTGCCAGCTCACCGGGCCTCGGACCCCGTAATTCACCCCTCCACTTT. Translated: CASSPGLGPRNSPLHF.

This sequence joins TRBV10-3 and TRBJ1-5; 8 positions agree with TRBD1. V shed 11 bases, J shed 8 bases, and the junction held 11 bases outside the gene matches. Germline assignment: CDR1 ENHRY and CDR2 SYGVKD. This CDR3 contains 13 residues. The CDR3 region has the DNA TGTGCCGTCCGTGGACAGGGCACGGAGCCCCAGCATTTT. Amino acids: CAVRGQGTEPQHF.

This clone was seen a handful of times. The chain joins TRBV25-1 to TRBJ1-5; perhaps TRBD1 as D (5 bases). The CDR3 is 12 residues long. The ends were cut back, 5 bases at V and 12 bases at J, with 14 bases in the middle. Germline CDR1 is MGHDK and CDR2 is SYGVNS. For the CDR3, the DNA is TGTGCCAGCAGTACGCAGGGCGGGCGCCAGCATTTT. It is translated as CASSTQGGRQHF.

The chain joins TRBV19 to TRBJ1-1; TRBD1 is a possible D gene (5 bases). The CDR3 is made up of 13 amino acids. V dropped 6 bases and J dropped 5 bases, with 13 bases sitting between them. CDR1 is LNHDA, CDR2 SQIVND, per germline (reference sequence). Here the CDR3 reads CASRRGEGTEAFF. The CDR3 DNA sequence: TGTGCCAGTAGACGGGGAGAGGGGACTGAAGCTTTCTTT.

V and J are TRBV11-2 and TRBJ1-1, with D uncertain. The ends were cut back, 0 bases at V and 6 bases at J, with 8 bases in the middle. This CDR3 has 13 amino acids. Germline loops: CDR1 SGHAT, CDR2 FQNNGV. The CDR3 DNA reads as TGTGCCAGCAGCTTAGATCAAGTAGCTGAAGCTTTCTTT. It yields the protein CASSLDQVAEAFF.